A selection of T cell receptor beta chains follows, all from one sample in a study of Ad26.COV2.S vaccination and SARS-CoV-2 variants. Measured with immunoSEQ multiplex PCR; TCRdb has only the in-frame clones, and not every one. This sample has around 420,000 clones; over 75% occur once, and the top ten carry 3.6%. The sample was peripheral blood, taken in a trial of Ad26.COV2.S vaccine versus placebo. These receptors came from a person between 18 and 59 years old who received the Ad26.COV2.S COVID-19 vaccine or a placebo. The CDR3 runs from the conserved cysteine through the conserved F or W. The D gene is left open where the match is weak. Not every row has a clone size; where given, it reads once, few, many or a size class.

size	V	D	J	DNA	CDR3
.	TRBV5-1	.	TRBJ2-2	TGCGCCAGCAGCTCTGCGGGACAGACGAACACCGGGGAGCTGTTTTTT	CASSSAGQTNTGELFF
few	TRBV2	.	TRBJ1-5	TGTGCCAGCAGTAAGGACGGGGGCGGGAATCAGCCCCAGCATTTT	CASSKDGGGNQPQHF
.	TRBV29-1	.	TRBJ1-1	TGCAGCGTTGCGGGGGGCGCAGCGAACACTGAAGCTTTCTTT	CSVAGGAANTEAFF
.	TRBV15	TRBD1	TRBJ2-7	TGTGCCACCAGCATTAGCCTGACAGGGCCCTACGAGCAGTACTTC	CATSISLTGPYEQYF
.	TRBV5-1	.	TRBJ1-1	TGCGCCAGCAGCTTGGACAGTTTCCGAACTGAAGCTTTCTTT	CASSLDSFRTEAFF
.	TRBV7-9	.	TRBJ1-2	TGTTCCAGCACCCCCCTCCGCCAGGGTAACTATGGCTACACCTTC	CSSTPLRQGNYGYTF
.	TRBV28	.	TRBJ1-5	TGTGCCAGCCAGAAGGCCGGGGCCAATCAGCCCCAGCATTTT	CASQKAGANQPQHF
.	TRBV4-1	.	TRBJ2-2	TGCGCCAGCAGCCAACCGGGGAACACCGGGGAGCTGTTTTTT	CASSQPGNTGELFF
.	TRBV13	.	TRBJ2-7	TGTGCCAGCAGCTTCAACCGCTCCTACGAGCAGTACTTC	CASSFNRSYEQYF
.	TRBV21-1	.	TRBJ2-1	TGTGCCAGCAGCAAAGGTTCAGCGGGGTCTTGCCATGAGCAGTTCTTC	CASSKGSAGSCHEQFF
.	TRBV30	.	TRBJ2-7	TGTGCCTGGAGCCGGGGAACAGACTACGAGCAGTACTTC	CAWSRGTDYEQYF
.	TRBV7-9	TRBD1	TRBJ2-1	TGTGCCAGCACCCTGATGACAGGGACATACAATGAGCAGTTCTTC	CASTLMTGTYNEQFF
.	TRBV7-2	.	TRBJ1-5	TGTGCCAGCAGCTGGGCGTCGGATAGCAATCAGCCCCAGCATTTT	CASSWASDSNQPQHF
.	TRBV6-5	.	TRBJ2-5	TGTGCCAACGGGCAGCCTTGTGGGTACTTC	CANGQPCGYF
.	TRBV7-2	.	TRBJ2-7	TGTGCCAGCAGCTTAGTGGCCGGGGAGTCCTACGAGCAGTACTTC	CASSLVAGESYEQYF
few	TRBV27	.	TRBJ2-5	TGTGCCAGCAGTTTATCGCGGGGCAGGGGGTGGGAGACCCAGTACTTC	CASSLSRGRGWETQYF
.	TRBV28	.	TRBJ1-1	TGTGCCAGCAGTTTTTCGATCCAGCCCGCCCCAGCTTTCTTT	CASSFSIQPAPAFF
.	TRBV6-6	.	TRBJ2-5	TGTGCCAGCAGTTACTGGGTCCAAGAGACCCAGTACTTC	CASSYWVQETQYF
.	TRBV10-3	TRBD1	TRBJ2-3	TGTGCCATCAGCATAGGACAGGCCACAGATACGCAGTATTTT	CAISIGQATDTQYF
.	TRBV3-1/TRBV3-2	.	TRBJ1-2	TGTGCCAGCAGCCAAGGTCAGCCGGTAGGCGGCTACACCTTC	CASSQGQPVGGYTF
.	TRBV19	.	TRBJ1-1	TGTGCCAGTAGCCGAGCCAGGGGGAACACTGAAGCTTTCTTT	CASSRARGNTEAFF
.	TRBV11-2	TRBD2	TRBJ2-7	TGTGCCAGCAGCTTTTTCGGGGGGGACTACGAGCAGTACTTC	CASSFFGGDYEQYF
.	TRBV7-2	.	TRBJ1-3	TGTGCCAGCAGCTTCGACAGGTCGAACACCATATATTTT	CASSFDRSNTIYF
.	TRBV7-9	TRBD2	TRBJ2-1	TGTGCCAGCAGCTTAGTTAGCGGGGCCATGGATGAGCAGTTCTTC	CASSLVSGAMDEQFF
.	TRBV12-3/TRBV12-4	.	TRBJ2-5	TGTGCCAGCACCCAGGACTACCAAGAGACCCAGTACTTC	CASTQDYQETQYF
.	TRBV28	.	TRBJ1-2	TGTGCCAGCAGCATTAGTATGGGTAACTATGGCTACACCTTC	CASSISMGNYGYTF
.	TRBV28	TRBD1	TRBJ1-2	TGTGCCAGCAGTCCCGACAGGGGGCGCAGGTATGGCTACACCTTC	CASSPDRGRRYGYTF
.	TRBV15	TRBD2	TRBJ2-4	TGTGCCACCAGCAAACTAGCGGGGGGGCGCAGCATTCAGTACTTC	CATSKLAGGRSIQYF
.	TRBV4-1	TRBD1	TRBJ2-1	TGCGCCAGCAGCCAAGGAGGGGGCGAAGATGAGCAGTTCTTC	CASSQGGGEDEQFF
.	TRBV5-1	TRBD1	TRBJ2-7	TGCGCCAGCAGCTTGGCCGACAGGGCCCTCTACGAGCAGTACTTC	CASSLADRALYEQYF
.	TRBV10-3	TRBD1	TRBJ1-6	TGTGCCACCTCCGGGACAGGGAATTCACCCCTCCACTTT	CATSGTGNSPLHF
.	TRBV27	TRBD1	TRBJ1-6	TGTGCCAGCAGTTTAGTCATAGGACAGGGGTATAATTCACCCCTCCACTTT	CASSLVIGQGYNSPLHF
.	TRBV28	TRBD1	TRBJ2-1	TGTGCCATAGGGACAGTCTCCTACAATGAGCAGTTCTTC	CAIGTVSYNEQFF
.	TRBV10-3	.	TRBJ2-2	TGTGCCATCAGTGCGGTCGCGGGAAGGACAAACACCGGGGAGCTGTTTTTT	CAISAVAGRTNTGELFF
.	TRBV7-6	TRBD2	TRBJ2-7	TGTGCCAGCAGGGCTAGCGGGGGGGCCTACGAGCAGTACTTC	CASRASGGAYEQYF
few	TRBV29-1	.	TRBJ2-5	TGCAGCGTTGAGCCCCAATTCCAAGAGACCCAGTACTTC	CSVEPQFQETQYF
once	TRBV6-5	.	TRBJ1-5	TGTGCCAGCAATATACCAGGGGAGCGCAATCAGCCCCAGCATTTT	CASNIPGERNQPQHF
.	TRBV6-2/TRBV6-3	.	TRBJ1-6	TGTGCCAGCAGTTACCTGGGCAGGGGATATTCACCCCTCCACTTT	CASSYLGRGYSPLHF
.	TRBV7-9	TRBD1	TRBJ2-5	TGTGCCAGCAGCTCTGGACAGGGCGACACCCAGTACTTC	CASSSGQGDTQYF
.	TRBV5-1	.	TRBJ1-5	TGCGCCAGCAGCTTGGACGGGGGTAGCAATCAGCCCCAGCATTTT	CASSLDGGSNQPQHF
.	TRBV4-2	.	TRBJ1-5	TGTGCCAGCAGCCCAGAGGTTAATAGCAATCAGCCCCAGCATTTT	CASSPEVNSNQPQHF
.	TRBV27	TRBD1	TRBJ2-7	TGTGCCAGCAGTTTACTGGGACAGGGCCCCAAAAACTACGAGCAGTACTTC	CASSLLGQGPKNYEQYF
.	TRBV7-2	.	TRBJ1-3	TGTGCCAGCAGCTTAAATCGGGGCCACTCTGGAAACACCATATATTTT	CASSLNRGHSGNTIYF
.	TRBV7-2	TRBD1	TRBJ1-1	TGTGCCAGCAGCATTATGACAGGGACCACTGAAGCTTTCTTT	CASSIMTGTTEAFF
.	TRBV4-3	.	TRBJ1-3	TGCGCCAGCAGCCAAGAATGGGGCTCTGGAAACACCATATATTTT	CASSQEWGSGNTIYF
.	TRBV4-1	.	TRBJ2-3	TGCGCCAGCAGCCAAGTGGGGGGCCGAACTAGCACAGATACGCAGTATTTT	CASSQVGGRTSTDTQYF
.	TRBV5-4	TRBD2	TRBJ2-3	TGTGCCAGCAGCTTGCCCAGCGGGGGCACAGATACGCAGTATTTT	CASSLPSGGTDTQYF
.	TRBV28	.	TRBJ2-7	TGTGCCAGCAGTTTAATAACGAACGAGCAGTACTTC	CASSLITNEQYF
.	TRBV27	.	TRBJ1-5	TGTGCCAGCTACGTGGGGCCCCAGCATTTT	CASYVGPQHF